The rows below give T cell receptor beta chains drawn from one sample of a study of T cell repertoires in aging, cancer and after chemotherapy. TCRdb used MiXCR to reprocess the multiplex PCR reads, holding one entry per CDR3 protein. This sample has about 270 distinct CDR3 sequences, with about 30% found just once. Sample: blood. These receptors were taken from a human donor in good health. Both conserved end residues are part of each CDR3. Each record gives: V gene, D gene, J gene, clone size, CDR3 protein, CDR3 DNA. A D gene is named only where the DNA matches it firmly. Some rows mark clone size as missing; the rest say once, few, many or name a class of expanded clone.

v_gene: TRBV30; d_gene: -; j_gene: TRBJ2-1; abundance: -; CDR3aa: CAWKGGRRAEQFF; CDR3nt: TGTGCCTGGAAAGGGGGGCGCAGGGCTGAGCAGTTCTTC
v_gene: TRBV7-9; d_gene: -; j_gene: TRBJ1-6; abundance: few; CDR3aa: CASSLGGDSPLHF; CDR3nt: TGTGCCAGCAGCTTAGGCGGGGATTCACCCCTCCACTTT
v_gene: TRBV30; d_gene: -; j_gene: TRBJ1-1; abundance: large; CDR3aa: CAWIPPGANTEAFF; CDR3nt: TGTGCCTGGATTCCCCCGGGGGCGAACACTGAAGCTTTCTTT
v_gene: TRBV5-1; d_gene: TRBD2; j_gene: TRBJ2-5; abundance: few; CDR3aa: CASRYEGLALETQYF; CDR3nt: TGCGCCAGCAGATATGAAGGACTAGCTTTAGAGACCCAGTACTTC
v_gene: TRBV6-5; d_gene: -; j_gene: TRBJ1-4; abundance: hyperexpanded; CDR3aa: CASSSTQDFWFF; CDR3nt: TGTGCCAGCAGTTCCACTCAGGACTTTTGGTTTTTT
v_gene: TRBV7-9; d_gene: -; j_gene: TRBJ1-1; abundance: few; CDR3aa: CASSSTVMNTEAFF; CDR3nt: TGTGCCAGCAGCTCGACAGTCATGAACACTGAAGCTTTCTTT
v_gene: TRBV10-3; d_gene: TRBD1; j_gene: TRBJ2-1; abundance: -; CDR3aa: CASGETGGYAEQFF; CDR3nt: TGTGCCAGCGGTGAGACAGGGGGCTATGCTGAGCAGTTCTTC
v_gene: TRBV6-2/TRBV6-3; d_gene: TRBD1; j_gene: TRBJ2-7; abundance: large; CDR3aa: CASRQGRSTYEQYF; CDR3nt: TGTGCCAGCCGACAGGGGAGGTCGACCTACGAGCAGTACTTC
v_gene: TRBV6-5; d_gene: -; j_gene: TRBJ2-4; abundance: large; CDR3aa: CASSYSGGASGAKNIQYF; CDR3nt: TGTGCCAGCAGTTATAGCGGAGGGGCCTCTGGGGCCAAAAACATTCAGTACTTC
v_gene: TRBV19; d_gene: -; j_gene: TRBJ1-6; abundance: hyperexpanded; CDR3aa: CASSTLRMAYNSPLHF; CDR3nt: TGTGCCAGTAGTACCTTGAGGATGGCCTATAATTCACCCCTCCACTTT
v_gene: TRBV10-1; d_gene: -; j_gene: TRBJ2-7; abundance: medium-sized; CDR3aa: CASGGVPYEQYF; CDR3nt: TGCGCCAGCGGCGGTGTACCTTACGAGCAGTACTTC
v_gene: TRBV24-1; d_gene: TRBD1; j_gene: TRBJ1-5; abundance: -; CDR3aa: CATSDQTGTGDSNQPQHF; CDR3nt: TGTGCCACCAGTGATCAGACTGGGACAGGGGATAGCAATCAGCCCCAGCATTTT
v_gene: TRBV30; d_gene: TRBD1; j_gene: TRBJ1-5; abundance: -; CDR3aa: CAWEVPGQGQDQPQHF; CDR3nt: TGTGCCTGGGAAGTGCCGGGACAGGGGCAGGATCAGCCCCAGCATTTT
v_gene: TRBV7-7; d_gene: -; j_gene: TRBJ1-4; abundance: -; CDR3aa: CASSQGTTANEKLFF; CDR3nt: TGTGCTAGCAGCCAGGGGACAACAGCTAATGAAAAACTGTTTTTT
v_gene: TRBV6-1; d_gene: -; j_gene: TRBJ2-7; abundance: hyperexpanded; CDR3aa: CAVARAYEQYF; CDR3nt: TGTGCCGTCGCGCGGGCCTACGAGCAGTACTTC
v_gene: TRBV7-3; d_gene: TRBD2; j_gene: TRBJ2-3; abundance: -; CDR3aa: CASSKTSGPTDTQYF; CDR3nt: TGTGCCAGCAGCAAGACTAGCGGGCCTACAGATACGCAGTATTTT
v_gene: TRBV30; d_gene: -; j_gene: TRBJ2-3; abundance: large; CDR3aa: CAWSTRKVHTDTQYF; CDR3nt: TGTGCCTGGTCGACCAGGAAAGTCCACACAGATACGCAGTATTTT
v_gene: TRBV20-1; d_gene: -; j_gene: TRBJ1-5; abundance: large; CDR3aa: CSARGQGEQPQHF; CDR3nt: TGCAGTGCTAGAGGTCAGGGAGAGCAGCCCCAGCATTTT
v_gene: TRBV6-6; d_gene: TRBD1; j_gene: TRBJ2-6; abundance: large; CDR3aa: CASNRERTGLSGANVLTF; CDR3nt: TGTGCCAGCAATCGAGAGCGGACAGGGCTGTCTGGGGCCAACGTCCTGACTTTC
v_gene: TRBV7-9; d_gene: -; j_gene: TRBJ1-5; abundance: medium-sized; CDR3aa: CASSLTIGPQHF; CDR3nt: TGTGCCAGCAGTTTAACTATCGGGCCCCAGCATTTT
v_gene: TRBV6-5; d_gene: TRBD2; j_gene: TRBJ2-3; abundance: hyperexpanded; CDR3aa: CASSYTGLASSDTQYF; CDR3nt: TGTGCCAGCAGTTATACGGGACTAGCGAGTTCAGATACGCAGTATTTT
v_gene: TRBV20-1; d_gene: TRBD2; j_gene: TRBJ2-2; abundance: large; CDR3aa: CSARLAGDTGELFF; CDR3nt: TGCAGTGCTAGACTAGCGGGAGACACCGGGGAGCTGTTTTTT
v_gene: TRBV6-5; d_gene: TRBD1; j_gene: TRBJ2-2; abundance: -; CDR3aa: CASRGGTGNTGELFF; CDR3nt: TGTGCCAGCAGGGGTGGGACAGGCAACACCGGGGAGCTGTTTTTT
v_gene: TRBV20-1; d_gene: TRBD2; j_gene: TRBJ2-7; abundance: -; CDR3aa: CSARGGLAGNEQYF; CDR3nt: TGCAGTGCTAGGGGGGGACTAGCGGGTAACGAGCAGTACTTC
v_gene: TRBV19; d_gene: TRBD2; j_gene: TRBJ2-5; abundance: -; CDR3aa: CASSTGLAGGVETQYF; CDR3nt: TGTGCCAGTAGTACAGGACTAGCGGGAGGTGTAGAGACCCAGTACTTC
v_gene: TRBV29-1; d_gene: TRBD2; j_gene: TRBJ2-7; abundance: medium-sized; CDR3aa: CSVEDLAGGTYEQYF; CDR3nt: TGCAGCGTTGAAGATCTTGCGGGAGGTACCTACGAGCAGTACTTC
v_gene: TRBV28; d_gene: TRBD2; j_gene: TRBJ2-3; abundance: large; CDR3aa: CASSPGTSHTDTQYF; CDR3nt: TGTGCCAGCAGCCCCGGGACTAGCCACACAGATACGCAGTATTTT
v_gene: TRBV27; d_gene: TRBD1; j_gene: TRBJ2-7; abundance: -; CDR3aa: CASSSPSGQGIYEQYF; CDR3nt: TGTGCCAGCAGTTCCCCGAGTGGACAGGGAATATACGAGCAGTACTTC
v_gene: TRBV28; d_gene: TRBD1; j_gene: TRBJ2-7; abundance: medium-sized; CDR3aa: CASSLSTGVSYEQYF; CDR3nt: TGTGCCAGCAGTTTATCGACAGGGGTCTCCTACGAGCAGTACTTC
v_gene: TRBV5-1; d_gene: -; j_gene: TRBJ2-3; abundance: large; CDR3aa: CASSLLVDRDTQYF; CDR3nt: TGCGCCAGCAGCTTGTTGGTAGATAGGGATACGCAGTATTTT
v_gene: TRBV30; d_gene: -; j_gene: TRBJ2-6; abundance: -; CDR3aa: CAYSSGEISGANVLTF; CDR3nt: TGTGCCTACTCATCTGGGGAAATCTCTGGGGCCAACGTCCTGACTTTC
v_gene: TRBV28; d_gene: -; j_gene: TRBJ1-2; abundance: large; CDR3aa: CASSFQGTNYGYTF; CDR3nt: TGTGCCAGCAGTTTCCAGGGTACTAACTATGGCTACACCTTC
v_gene: TRBV4-1; d_gene: -; j_gene: TRBJ2-1; abundance: medium-sized; CDR3aa: CASRHALDALNSYNEQFF; CDR3nt: TGCGCCAGCAGACATGCTTTGGACGCGCTCAACTCCTACAATGAGCAGTTCTTC
v_gene: TRBV6-6; d_gene: TRBD1; j_gene: TRBJ2-7; abundance: -; CDR3aa: CASSSWTGIPYEQYF; CDR3nt: TGTGCCAGCAGTTCTTGGACAGGGATCCCCTACGAGCAGTACTTC
v_gene: TRBV14; d_gene: -; j_gene: TRBJ2-3; abundance: few; CDR3aa: CASSQARDTQYF; CDR3nt: TGTGCCAGCAGCCAAGCGAGAGATACGCAGTATTTT
v_gene: TRBV6-2/TRBV6-3; d_gene: -; j_gene: TRBJ1-5; abundance: large; CDR3aa: CASSYSMSFGGVQPQHF; CDR3nt: TGTGCCAGCAGTTACTCGATGTCCTTTGGAGGGGTTCAGCCCCAGCATTTT